This is a list of T cell receptor beta chains from one sample in a study of response to subunit inactivated influenza vaccine. TCRdb processed the RT-PCR reads anew with MiXCR; each CDR3 protein has one entry. The sample yields 600,000 to 700,000 distinct CDR3 sequences, about 14% seen once. The starting material was PBMCs from blood, obtained around two weeks before vaccination. These receptors came from a middle-aged man who received an inactivated influenza vaccine. Both conserved end residues are part of each CDR3. D genes are given only for firm matches. The size of a clone is reported for some rows only, either as once, few or many, or as a class for expanded clones.

size	D	V	J	CDR3	DNA
few	TRBD1	TRBV27	TRBJ2-1	CASTKTGGYNEQFF	TGTGCCAGCACCAAGACAGGGGGCTACAATGAGCAGTTCTTC
few	.	TRBV7-9	TRBJ1-4	CASSYPQGEVDEKLFF	TGTGCCAGCAGCTACCCCCAGGGAGAGGTAGACGAAAAACTGTTTTTT
few	TRBD1	TRBV3-1	TRBJ1-6	CASSPTGQYNSPLHF	TGTGCCAGCAGCCCGACAGGGCAATATAATTCACCCCTCCACTTT
.	.	TRBV4-1	TRBJ1-1	CASSSPTRGLDTEAFF	TGCGCCAGCAGCTCTCCGACCAGAGGACTAGACACTGAAGCTTTCTTT
.	TRBD1	TRBV20-1	TRBJ2-3	CSANPDRGTDTQYF	TGCAGTGCTAACCCGGACAGGGGCACAGATACGCAGTATTTT
many	TRBD1	TRBV10-3	TRBJ1-1	CASKLDRLTEAFF	TGTGCCAGCAAACTGGACAGGCTCACTGAAGCTTTCTTT
many	TRBD2	TRBV19	TRBJ2-1	CASSPDSGGANEQFF	TGTGCCAGTAGCCCTGATAGCGGGGGGGCGAATGAGCAGTTCTTC
.	.	TRBV28	TRBJ2-7	CASSLGQFSYEQYF	TGTGCCAGCAGTTTAGGGCAGTTCAGCTACGAGCAGTACTTC
few	TRBD2	TRBV20-1	TRBJ2-5	CSGSGGVETQYF	TGCAGTGGGAGCGGGGGGGTCGAGACCCAGTACTTC
.	TRBD1	TRBV5-8	TRBJ2-1	CASSLATGGFYNEQFF	TGTGCCAGCAGCTTGGCAACAGGGGGCTTCTACAATGAGCAGTTCTTC
few	TRBD1	TRBV7-2	TRBJ2-1	CASRPWEGQGNEQFF	TGTGCCAGCAGACCTTGGGAGGGACAGGGCAATGAGCAGTTCTTC
few	TRBD1	TRBV30	TRBJ2-1	CAWSVPGQGRGEFF	TGTGCCTGGAGTGTTCCGGGACAGGGGAGAGGGGAGTTCTTC
.	TRBD2	TRBV5-6	TRBJ2-7	CASSYRSGRVLYEQYF	TGTGCCAGCAGCTATCGTAGCGGGAGAGTGCTGTACGAGCAGTACTTC
.	TRBD2	TRBV6-2/TRBV6-3	TRBJ2-1	CASSYSSGLAVYNEQFF	TGTGCCAGCAGTTACTCGTCGGGACTAGCGGTCTACAATGAGCAGTTCTTC
few	.	TRBV28	TRBJ2-2	CASYRSTGELFF	TGTGCCAGCTATAGGTCCACCGGGGAGCTGTTTTTT
.	TRBD1	TRBV5-1	TRBJ2-2	CASSPGTASGNIGELFF	TGCGCCAGCAGCCCGGGGACAGCCAGTGGTAATATCGGGGAGCTGTTTTTT
.	.	TRBV21-1	TRBJ2-1	CASSKRIEGNEQFF	TGTGCCAGCAGCAAGCGAATCGAGGGCAATGAGCAGTTCTTC
.	.	TRBV7-6	TRBJ2-3	CASSLGIGAGDTQYF	TGTGCCAGCAGCTTAGGAATAGGGGCCGGAGATACGCAGTATTTT
.	TRBD2	TRBV29-1	TRBJ2-7	CSVEVGSAGGLEQYF	TGCAGCGTTGAAGTAGGGTCGGCGGGGGGGCTCGAGCAGTACTTC
few	TRBD1	TRBV6-4	TRBJ2-7	CASRSLTGAYEQYF	TGTGCCAGCCGGTCTTTGACAGGGGCCTACGAGCAGTACTTC
few	.	TRBV20-1	TRBJ2-7	CSAPLVQGTSYEQYF	TGCAGTGCCCCCCTTGTGCAGGGAACCTCCTACGAGCAGTACTTC
.	TRBD2	TRBV6-2/TRBV6-3	TRBJ2-1	CASSRRAGVNEQFF	TGTGCCAGCAGCCGGCGAGCGGGAGTGAATGAGCAGTTCTTC
.	.	TRBV11-1	TRBJ2-5	CASSLSRRLQETQYF	TGTGCCAGCAGCTTAAGTCGCCGGCTCCAAGAGACCCAGTACTTC
few	TRBD2	TRBV15	TRBJ2-5	CATSRGTSGAGGETQYF	TGTGCCACCAGCCGAGGGACTAGCGGGGCCGGCGGAGAGACCCAGTACTTC
many	.	TRBV12-3/TRBV12-4	TRBJ2-2	CASRRDFRANTGELFF	TGTGCCAGCAGAAGGGACTTTCGCGCGAACACCGGGGAGCTGTTTTTT
.	TRBD1	TRBV20-1	TRBJ2-6	CSAPRGQGSGANVLTF	TGCAGTGCACCCAGGGGACAGGGCTCCGGGGCCAACGTCCTGACTTTC
.	.	TRBV5-6	TRBJ2-2	CASSLGNGYTGELFF	TGTGCCAGCAGCTTGGGGAACGGATACACCGGGGAGCTGTTTTTT
few	.	TRBV30	TRBJ1-6	CAWSAGINSPLHF	TGTGCCTGGAGTGCCGGGATCAATTCACCCCTCCACTTT
few	.	TRBV12-3/TRBV12-4	TRBJ2-1	CASSPRLESEQFF	TGTGCCAGCAGTCCGAGACTAGAAAGTGAGCAGTTCTTC
many	.	TRBV4-3	TRBJ2-7	CASSQDRGVGAEQYF	TGCGCCAGCAGCCAAGATCGAGGCGTGGGGGCCGAGCAGTACTTC
many	TRBD1	TRBV7-8	TRBJ1-4	CASSKGTGVNEKLFF	TGTGCCAGCAGCAAAGGGACAGGGGTTAATGAAAAACTGTTTTTT
few	.	TRBV7-9	TRBJ2-7	CASSLTRKGNEQYF	TGTGCCAGCAGCTTGACCCGTAAAGGAAACGAGCAGTACTTC
.	TRBD1	TRBV5-4	TRBJ2-5	CASSLPTSSPFQTGEGETQYF	TGTGCCAGCAGCTTGCCGACCTCCTCCCCCTTCCAGACAGGGGAAGGGGAGACCCAGTACTTC
.	.	TRBV6-5	TRBJ2-7	CASSYGRQGYEQYF	TGTGCCAGCAGTTACGGTCGCCAGGGCTACGAGCAGTACTTC
.	.	TRBV20-1	TRBJ2-1	CSARSRGSYNEQFF	TGCAGTGCTAGATCGAGGGGGTCCTACAATGAGCAGTTCTTC
.	TRBD1	TRBV4-2	TRBJ2-7	CASSQESSLDRADEQYF	TGTGCCAGCAGCCAAGAGTCTTCTTTAGACAGGGCCGACGAGCAGTACTTC
few	TRBD2	TRBV10-3	TRBJ2-7	CAISESGREGYEQYF	TGTGCCATCAGTGAGTCGGGGCGGGAGGGTTACGAGCAGTACTTC
few	.	TRBV14	TRBJ2-3	CASSQDGSTQYF	TGTGCCAGCAGCCAAGATGGATCTACGCAGTATTTT
.	TRBD2	TRBV11-2	TRBJ2-1	CASSPGTSGGAGEQFF	TGTGCCAGCAGCCCCGGGACTAGCGGGGGGGCCGGTGAGCAGTTCTTC
many	.	TRBV29-1	TRBJ2-3	CSVAGRSIAQYF	TGCAGCGTTGCAGGCCGTTCGATAGCGCAGTATTTT
few	TRBD2	TRBV6-2/TRBV6-3	TRBJ2-2	CASSYGGLQNTGELFF	TGTGCCAGCAGTTACGGGGGACTACAGAACACCGGGGAGCTGTTTTTT
.	TRBD1	TRBV3-1	TRBJ2-3	CASSRRTGPSTDTQYF	TGTGCCAGCAGCCGCCGGACAGGTCCTAGCACAGATACGCAGTATTTT
few	TRBD1	TRBV6-1	TRBJ1-5	CASRQDRVAKSNQPQHF	TGTGCCAGCAGACAGGACAGGGTTGCAAAAAGCAATCAGCCCCAGCATTTT
few	TRBD2	TRBV20-1	TRBJ2-1	CSARRSGNLGNEQFF	TGCAGTGCTCGCCGAAGCGGGAACTTAGGAAATGAGCAGTTCTTC
.	.	TRBV20-1	TRBJ1-5	CSGRDNPNQPQHF	TGCAGTGGTAGGGACAACCCAAATCAGCCCCAGCATTTT
few	.	TRBV5-6	TRBJ2-4	CASSLAGVAKNIQYF	TGTGCCAGCAGCTTGGCGGGAGTAGCCAAAAACATTCAGTACTTC
.	.	TRBV25-1	TRBJ2-1	CASSVQGSYNEQFF	TGTGCCAGCAGCGTCCAGGGCTCCTACAATGAGCAGTTCTTC
few	.	TRBV20-1	TRBJ1-3	CSARDPGALGNTIYF	TGCAGTGCTAGAGACCCAGGGGCTCTTGGAAACACCATATATTTT
.	TRBD1	TRBV4-1	TRBJ2-1	CASSQERDRYNEQFF	TGCGCCAGCAGCCAAGAACGGGACAGGTACAATGAGCAGTTCTTC